These T cell receptor beta chains were read from a single sample in a study of OX40 agonist ivuxolimab in advanced cancers. Sequenced by immunoSEQ multiplex PCR; TCRdb stores in-frame clones only, minus some. The sample includes about 100,000 clones, 75% to 95% of them seen just once. This material consisted of CD4+ or CD8+ T cells sorted from blood, taken in a trial of the OX40 agonist ivuxolimab. These receptors were collected from an adult with an advanced solid tumor such as melanoma, head and neck, liver or kidney cancer. Both conserved end residues are part of each CDR3. The D gene is left open where the match is weak.

v_gene	j_gene	d_gene	CDR3aa
TRBV19	TRBJ2-5	TRBD2	CASSIGTSGRKTQYF
TRBV9	TRBJ1-2	NA	CASSGQVWNGYTF
TRBV5-4	TRBJ2-5	TRBD2	CASSGGGGPLETQYF
TRBV28	TRBJ1-4	TRBD1	CASSRMGQAEKLFF
TRBV5-1	TRBJ2-3	NA	CASSWQGLADTQYF
TRBV7-9	TRBJ2-7	NA	CASSFPRSTSYEQYF
TRBV28	TRBJ1-5	NA	CASRWDGNQPQHF
TRBV18	TRBJ1-4	NA	CASSPGQPGEKLFF
TRBV30	TRBJ2-1	NA	CAGGRETYNEQFF
TRBV28	TRBJ1-2	NA	CASSLFEEHHYGYTF
TRBV20-1	TRBJ2-5	NA	CSARNPGTQYF
TRBV25-1	TRBJ2-1	NA	CASSESGAGEQFF
TRBV27	TRBJ2-7	NA	CASSEIEGYEQYF
TRBV2	TRBJ2-5	NA	CASSEYGSQETQYF
TRBV27	TRBJ2-1	TRBD2	CASGLAEYNEQFF
TRBV19	TRBJ1-5	TRBD1	CASSIEGASNQPQHF
TRBV2	TRBJ2-7	TRBD2	CASRDTSGNYEQYF
TRBV6-5	TRBJ1-2	NA	CASRTGSANYGYTF
TRBV7-9	TRBJ2-1	TRBD1	CASSLVGDRYNEQFF
TRBV5-1	TRBJ1-1	TRBD1	CASSLWTGYTMNTEAFF
TRBV18	TRBJ1-1	NA	CASSPRTANTEAFF
TRBV11-2	TRBJ2-5	NA	CASSPIRSKTQYF
TRBV9	TRBJ1-1	NA	CASSVEATGSEAFF
TRBV27	TRBJ1-1	NA	CASSWGSGTFF
TRBV18	TRBJ1-2	NA	CASSPQQAFGGYGYTF
TRBV4-1	TRBJ2-1	NA	CASSQVDMGFYNEQFF
TRBV11-3	TRBJ2-7	NA	CASSSPPGQGKTYEQYF
TRBV27	TRBJ2-7	TRBD2	CASSRSGPYEQYF
TRBV7-8	TRBJ1-1	NA	CASSLAAGNTEAFF
TRBV5-4	TRBJ1-5	NA	CASSLGGGVDNQPQHF
TRBV7-2	TRBJ2-1	NA	CASEWYNEQFF
TRBV19	TRBJ1-2	NA	CASSRPDLNYGYTF
TRBV7-9	TRBJ2-6	TRBD2	CASSPPLAGGRSGANVLTF
TRBV6-5	TRBJ2-1	NA	CASYDSYNEQFF
TRBV2	TRBJ2-2	TRBD1	CASSGTGSFTGELFF
TRBV5-1	TRBJ1-1	NA	CASSSRMNTEAFF
TRBV25-1	TRBJ2-5	NA	CASSEPQMGGAETQYF
TRBV5-1	TRBJ1-4	NA	CASSFFSEQPGELFF
TRBV6-5	TRBJ1-5	NA	CASSSRGVPNQPQHF
TRBV11-2	TRBJ2-2	TRBD2	CASSPRAWGGTGELFF
TRBV12-5	TRBJ1-1	NA	CASGRGNTEAFF
TRBV6-5	TRBJ2-2	TRBD2	CASSYSGRINTGELFF
TRBV7-3	TRBJ2-1	NA	CASSSLGGNEQFF
TRBV27	TRBJ1-1	NA	CASSLNRGTTEAFF
TRBV29-1	TRBJ2-7	TRBD2	CSVNPRLAGDEQYF
TRBV7-9	TRBJ2-7	NA	CASNYSSGVDEQYF
TRBV5-1	TRBJ1-4	NA	CASSLGGTPTNEKLFF
TRBV16	TRBJ1-2	NA	CASSQPAGFNYGYTF
TRBV5-1	TRBJ2-5	TRBD2	CASSLQSGSSQETQYF
TRBV29-1	TRBJ2-7	TRBD2	CSVLLAGVNHEQYF
TRBV5-1	TRBJ2-7	NA	CASSSKPGTPTYEQYF
TRBV11-3	TRBJ2-7	TRBD2	CASSGLAGMTYEQYF
TRBV18	TRBJ2-7	TRBD2	CASSPGLAGGYEQYF
TRBV6-5	TRBJ2-7	NA	CASSYSSARGGYEQYF
TRBV27	TRBJ1-1	NA	CASSFGAGRVDTEAFF
TRBV28	TRBJ1-2	TRBD1	CASRSGTVIYGYTF
TRBV7-2	TRBJ2-2	NA	CASSLVWQGHGELFF
TRBV7-8	TRBJ1-4	NA	CASSLGHRNEKLFF
TRBV11-2	TRBJ2-1	TRBD2	CASQREGNEQFF